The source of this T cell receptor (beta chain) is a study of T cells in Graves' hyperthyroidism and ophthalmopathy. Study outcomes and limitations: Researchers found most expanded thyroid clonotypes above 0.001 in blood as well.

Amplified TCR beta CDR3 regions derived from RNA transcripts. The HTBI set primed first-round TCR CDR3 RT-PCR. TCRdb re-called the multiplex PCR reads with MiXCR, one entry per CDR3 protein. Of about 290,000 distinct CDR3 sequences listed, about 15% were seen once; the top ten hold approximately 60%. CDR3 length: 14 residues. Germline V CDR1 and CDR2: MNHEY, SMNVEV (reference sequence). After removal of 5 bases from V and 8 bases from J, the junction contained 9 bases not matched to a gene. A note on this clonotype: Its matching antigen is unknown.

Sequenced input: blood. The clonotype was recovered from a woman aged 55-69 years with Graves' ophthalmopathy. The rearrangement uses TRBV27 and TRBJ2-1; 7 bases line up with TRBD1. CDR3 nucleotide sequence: TGTGCCAGCAGTAGAGGGGGCATTGTCGATGAGCAGTTCTTC. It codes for CASSRGGIVDEQFF.